This TCR beta chain derives from a study of cytomegalovirus exposure and HLA in healthy donors. Data came from immunoSEQ multiplex PCR; TCRdb stores just in-frame clones and leaves some out. In the table there are about 330,000 clones, 87% of which are singletons. Notes on this clone: Its target is not known.

Study observations and caveats: In vitro experiments confirmed that three CMV-associated chains were specific for CMV antigens. The tendency of first-cohort TCR clusters to co-occur in the 120 or so validation repertoires was the finding of a later analysis. Some public TCRs appeared in many individuals, while most sequences were rare.

CDR3 length equals 16 residues. Germline CDR1 WSHSY, CDR2 SAAADI. The V gene end was trimmed by 7 bases and the J gene end by 0 bases; junction bases not matched to a gene: 6. The genes are TRBV10-2 and TRBJ2-7; 13 bases are shared with TRBD2. Sequencing input: PBMCs. The clonotype comes from a woman aged 25 to 39 in good health and CMV-seropositive. The CDR3 sequence: CASIEGTSGISYEQYF. The CDR3 coding sequence is TGCGCCAGCATCGAGGGGACTAGCGGGATCTCCTACGAGCAGTACTTC.